This TCR beta chain appears in the sequencing data of a study of regulatory T cells in long-lasting Graves disease. Ten or more counts support this clonotype. Its antigen is undetermined. Broader study findings: Persistent patients shared more public clonotypes (2,741) than newly diagnosed patients (about 1,000). Since the sample size was small, accuracy may have been reduced.

Time point: newly diagnosed GD, antithyroid drugs for less than 3 months. PBMC RNA served as the TCR library source. Trimming pared 6 bases from V and 3 bases from J, leaving 14 bases between. The germline CDR1 and CDR2 sequences are MDHEN and SYDVKM. This CDR3 contains 14 residues. Arm-PCR with iRepertoire HTBI primers amplified the CDR3 regions for these TCR beta libraries. Each CDR3 protein is one row after TCRdb ran MiXCR on the multiplex PCR reads. This table has about 560,000 distinct CDR3 sequences, 15% to 20% appearing once. These same data were also listed under a study on T cells in Graves' hyperthyroidism and ophthalmopathy. That source notes: Most clonotypes that expanded in the thyroid above 0.001 also showed up in blood.

The receptor comes from a man aged 18 to 35 with Graves disease. This sequence joins TRBV28 and TRBJ1-2; D gene uncertain. The source material was peripheral blood mononuclear cells (PBMCs), sampled at new diagnosis, from a patient treated with antithyroid drugs. CDR3: CASRRAGNYYGYTF. The CDR3 region has the DNA TGTGCCAGCAGAAGAGCCGGCAATTACTATGGCTACACCTTC.